The present T cell receptor beta chain was sequenced within a study of blood T cell repertoires in COVID-19. Assay: immunoSEQ multiplex PCR; the TCRdb copy retains only in-frame clones and omits some. The sample lists 350,000 to 400,000 clones; more than 75% were seen once. The germline V gene encodes CDR1 SGDLS and CDR2 YYNGEE. The CDR3 is made up of 13 amino acids. Trimming pared 4 bases from V and 4 bases from J, leaving 9 bases between. Participants had their cohort set by participant-reported clinical history. V is TRBV9 and J is TRBJ2-1; no definite D call. This TCR came from a man aged 35 to 55 in a cohort exposed to, infected with or recovered from COVID-19 (not recorded which). Sequenced material: PBMCs or T cells enriched from blood (not recorded which). Here the CDR3 reads CASSPGAYNEQFF. The CDR3 bases are TGTGCCAGCAGCCCTGGAGCTTACAATGAGCAGTTCTTC. Combining the CDR3 with reference TRBV9 and TRBJ2-1 gives the whole variable domain DSGVTQTPKHLITATGQRVTLRCSPRSGDLSVYWYQQSLDQGLQFLIQYYNGEERAKGNILERFSAQQFPDLHSELNLSSLELGDSALYFCASSPGAYNEQFFGPGTRLTVL.